A selection of T cell receptor beta chains follows, all from one sample in a study of T cell repertoires in cytomegalovirus infection. TCRdb used MiXCR to reprocess the reads, holding one entry per CDR3 protein. The sample holds about 89,000 distinct CDR3 sequences, roughly 29% seen once. These receptors' antigens are unknown. The starting material was CD8+ T cells from cultured PBMCs, obtained from culture after CMV antigen stimulation. These receptors were obtained from a human donor in good health (CMV status not recorded). Some clones in this sample may be carry-over from other donors' samples. Each CDR3 is given with its conserved first and last residue. D genes are given only for firm matches. Clone size is not always given. Where it is, it says once, few, many or a class for expanded clones.

j_call d_call clone_size v_call cdr3_nt cdr3_aa
TRBJ1-1 TRBD1 few TRBV12-3/TRBV12-4 TGTGCCAGCAGGCCACAGGGGCCTGAAGCTTTCTTT CASRPQGPEAFF
TRBJ2-3 TRBD2 few TRBV7-8 TGTGCCACTCCAACTAGCGGGGGGGCGGGAGATACGCAGTATTTT CATPTSGGAGDTQYF
TRBJ2-5 - few TRBV7-2 TGTGCCAGCAGCTCCTACACAGATTACCCAGAGACCCAGTACTTC CASSSYTDYPETQYF
TRBJ1-1 - many TRBV12-3/TRBV12-4 TGTGCCAGCAGCCCCAATCTTCGGGTGACTGAAGCTTTCTTT CASSPNLRVTEAFF
TRBJ1-4 - - TRBV5-5 TGTGCCAGCAGCTTGGGTGTCAGGGATTCGGCAACTAATGAAAAACTGTTTTTT CASSLGVRDSATNEKLFF
TRBJ2-7 - many TRBV7-2 TGTGCCAGCAGCATTAGCGTTGGATCCTACGAGCAGTACTTC CASSISVGSYEQYF
TRBJ1-1 - - TRBV12-3/TRBV12-4 TGTGCCAGCAGTTTAATCGGCGGGAACACTGAAGCTTTCTTT CASSLIGGNTEAFF
TRBJ1-2 TRBD1 - TRBV27 TGTGCCAGCAGTTACGCCGGGACAGGGCCCTATGGCTACACCTTC CASSYAGTGPYGYTF
TRBJ2-1 TRBD1 few TRBV29-1 TGCAGCGTCTCGTATGGGACAGGGGGAAACAATGAGCAGTTCTTC CSVSYGTGGNNEQFF
TRBJ1-6 - few TRBV28 TGTGCCAGCAGTTTTTCGGCGGCCGGGAGCTCCTATAATTCACCCCTCCACTTT CASSFSAAGSSYNSPLHF
TRBJ2-2 TRBD1 - TRBV2 TGTGCCAGCAGTGTAGGGGGCTCCGGGGAGCTGTTTTTT CASSVGGSGELFF
TRBJ2-5 TRBD1 - TRBV11-2 TGTGCCAGCAGCTTAGATCGGACAGGAGAGACCCAGTACTTC CASSLDRTGETQYF
TRBJ2-6 - - TRBV6-5 TGTGCCAGCACCTGGGGCTCTGGGGCCAACGTCCTGACTTTC CASTWGSGANVLTF
TRBJ1-1 TRBD1 - TRBV6-5 TGTGCCATCAGTATACAGGGGGCTAACACTGAAGCTTTCTTT CAISIQGANTEAFF
TRBJ2-1 - - TRBV6-2/TRBV6-3 TGTGCCAGCAGTTCGACTCGCCCTATCTACAATGAGCAGTTCTTC CASSSTRPIYNEQFF
TRBJ1-1 - - TRBV2 TGTGCCAGCAGTAAGGGGGACGACACTGAAGCTTTCTTT CASSKGDDTEAFF
TRBJ2-1 TRBD1 - TRBV5-1 TGCGCCAGCAGCTTGGCCGAGGGGGCTGCGAATGAGCAGTTCTTC CASSLAEGAANEQFF
TRBJ1-5 - - TRBV7-2 TGTGCCAGCAGCTTAGCGTGGTTGGGACAGCCCCAGCATTTT CASSLAWLGQPQHF
TRBJ2-2 - few TRBV4-1 TGCGCCAGCAGCCCCGAGGGAGGGGGGGACGGGGAGCTGTTTTTT CASSPEGGGDGELFF
TRBJ2-1 - few TRBV9 TGTGCCAGCAGCGCCGCCGGTAGCTCCTACAATGAGCAGTTCTTC CASSAAGSSYNEQFF
TRBJ2-7 - - TRBV24-1 TGTGCCACCAGTCCCCACGTTTACGAGCAGTACTTC CATSPHVYEQYF
TRBJ2-2 - - TRBV6-6 TGTGCCAGCGGCCCGACAGGAAACACCGGGGAGCTGTTTTTT CASGPTGNTGELFF
TRBJ2-7 - - TRBV2 TGTGCCAGCAGTGACGAGCTTTCCTACGAGCAGTACTTC CASSDELSYEQYF
TRBJ2-3 TRBD2 - TRBV5-6 TGTGCCAGCAGCCCCCACAGGTCCGGGACTAGCGGGGGGCGGGATACGCAGTATTTT CASSPHRSGTSGGRDTQYF
TRBJ1-3 - few TRBV2 TGTGCCCTAAGGGACATTTCTGGAAACACCATATATTTT CALRDISGNTIYF
TRBJ1-1 - - TRBV4-1 TGCGCCAGCAGCCAAGAACGGATGAACACTGAAGCTTTCTTT CASSQERMNTEAFF
TRBJ2-7 - few TRBV4-1 TGCGCCAGCAGCCAAGTTCAGGGGATTCACTACGAGCAGTACTTC CASSQVQGIHYEQYF
TRBJ1-5 - - TRBV19 TGTGCCAGTACCTCGATTTGGAGCAATCAGCCCCAGCATTTT CASTSIWSNQPQHF
TRBJ1-1 - - TRBV12-3/TRBV12-4 TGTGCCAGCAGTTCCAGTTACACTGAAGCTTTCTTT CASSSSYTEAFF
TRBJ2-1 TRBD2 many TRBV19 TGTGCCAGTAGTATAGGGACTAGCAGCTACAATGAGCAGTTCTTC CASSIGTSSYNEQFF
TRBJ2-3 - many TRBV6-5 TGTGCCAGCAGTTACGGGGGGGGCCCCACAGATACGCAGTATTTT CASSYGGGPTDTQYF
TRBJ2-7 TRBD1 - TRBV20-1 TGCAGTGCTGAGGGGGTAGGACAGGGATCCTACGAGCAGTACTTC CSAEGVGQGSYEQYF
TRBJ1-5 TRBD1 - TRBV28 TGTGCCAGCAGTCCACAGGGGACCAATCAGCCCCAGCATTTT CASSPQGTNQPQHF
TRBJ2-1 - few TRBV4-1 TGCGCCAGCAGCCAAGGGGCAGGGGCCGATGAGCAGTTCTTC CASSQGAGADEQFF
TRBJ2-3 TRBD2 - TRBV4-1 TGCGCCAGCAGCCAAGTCAACGGGGGGGGCGCAGATACGCAGTATTTT CASSQVNGGGADTQYF